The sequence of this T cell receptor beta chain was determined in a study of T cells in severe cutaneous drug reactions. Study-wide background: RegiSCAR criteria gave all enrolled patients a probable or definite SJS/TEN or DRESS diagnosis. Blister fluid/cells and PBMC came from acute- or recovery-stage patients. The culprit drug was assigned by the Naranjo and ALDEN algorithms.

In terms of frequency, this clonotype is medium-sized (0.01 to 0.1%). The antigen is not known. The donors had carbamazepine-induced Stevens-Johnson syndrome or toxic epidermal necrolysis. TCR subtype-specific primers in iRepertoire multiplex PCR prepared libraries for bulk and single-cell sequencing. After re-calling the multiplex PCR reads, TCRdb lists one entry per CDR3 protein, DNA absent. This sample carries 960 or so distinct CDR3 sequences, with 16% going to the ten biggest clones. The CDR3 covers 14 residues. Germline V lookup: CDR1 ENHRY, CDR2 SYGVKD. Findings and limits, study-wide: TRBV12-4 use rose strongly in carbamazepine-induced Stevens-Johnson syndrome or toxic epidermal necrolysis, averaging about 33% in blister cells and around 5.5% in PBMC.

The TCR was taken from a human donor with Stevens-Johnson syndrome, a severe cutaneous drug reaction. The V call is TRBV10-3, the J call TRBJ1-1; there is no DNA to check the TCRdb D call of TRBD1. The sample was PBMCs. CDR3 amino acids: CAISEVQGTTEAFF.